These T cell receptor beta chains were read from a single sample in a study of T cells after posttransplantation cyclophosphamide. Sequencing was performed with immunoSEQ multiplex PCR; in TCRdb, only in-frame clones are kept and a portion is missing. This sample carries 40,000 to 55,000 clones, none of them present only once. The sample was PBMCs. The receptors come from a man in his forties or fifties in good health, CMV-negative, and a related stem cell transplant donor. The CDR3 runs from the conserved cysteine through the conserved F or W. The order of the fields is V gene, D gene, clone size, J gene, CDR3 DNA, CDR3 protein. A D gene is named only where the DNA matches it firmly. Clone size is not always given. Where it is, it says once, few, many or a class for expanded clones.

V: TRBV6-1; D: TRBD1; size: many; J: TRBJ1-5; DNA: TGTGCCAGCAGTGAAGAGAGGCAGGGGGCCCAGCCCCAGCATTTT; CDR3: CASSEERQGAQPQHF
V: TRBV19; D: NA; size: many; J: TRBJ2-2; DNA: TGTGCCAGTAGTACCAACAGGGCCCAGGGCACCGGGGAGCTGTTTTTT; CDR3: CASSTNRAQGTGELFF
V: TRBV5-1; D: TRBD2; size: few; J: TRBJ2-3; DNA: TGCGCCAGCAGCTTGGTACCAGCGGGGGGGCCTGAAGATACGCAGTATTTT; CDR3: CASSLVPAGGPEDTQYF
V: TRBV7-9; D: NA; size: many; J: TRBJ2-3; DNA: TGTGCCAGCAGCTTACCTTCAGGAGGAGATACGCAGTATTTT; CDR3: CASSLPSGGDTQYF
V: TRBV7-9; D: TRBD2; size: many; J: TRBJ2-3; DNA: TGTGCCAGCAGCTCGCGGGGGGCTAGCACAGATACGCAGTATTTT; CDR3: CASSSRGASTDTQYF
V: TRBV18; D: NA; size: many; J: TRBJ1-1; DNA: TGTGCCAGCTCACCCCGGGGGGGGGACAACACTGAAGCTTTCTTT; CDR3: CASSPRGGDNTEAFF
V: TRBV7-3; D: NA; size: many; J: TRBJ2-3; DNA: TGTGCCAGCAGCTTATCCGGGTCAGATACGCAGTATTTT; CDR3: CASSLSGSDTQYF
V: TRBV19; D: NA; size: many; J: TRBJ1-5; DNA: TGTGCCAGTAGTGAACAGGAGTTCAATCAGCCCCAGCATTTT; CDR3: CASSEQEFNQPQHF
V: TRBV2; D: NA; size: many; J: TRBJ2-4; DNA: TGTGCCAGCAGCAGGTCAGGCCTAGCCAAAAACATTCAGTACTTC; CDR3: CASSRSGLAKNIQYF
V: TRBV6-1; D: TRBD1; size: NA; J: TRBJ2-5; DNA: TGTGCCAGCAGCGTACAGGGACAGGGAGAGACCCAGTACTTC; CDR3: CASSVQGQGETQYF
V: TRBV7-9; D: NA; size: many; J: TRBJ2-1; DNA: TGTCTCGGGGCAGGGCCTTGGGGGGATGAGCAGTTCTTC; CDR3: CLGAGPWGDEQFF
V: TRBV6-5; D: TRBD2; size: NA; J: TRBJ2-5; DNA: TGTGCCAGCCGACTAGCGGGGGGGCGGGAGACCCAGTACTTC; CDR3: CASRLAGGRETQYF
V: TRBV19; D: NA; size: many; J: TRBJ2-5; DNA: TGTGCCAGTAGTATAGATCGGCAGGGGATGACGGCCCAGTACTTC; CDR3: CASSIDRQGMTAQYF
V: TRBV5-6; D: NA; size: many; J: TRBJ2-5; DNA: TGTGCCAGCAGCTTCGGGCAGGGGACAGAGACCCAGTACTTC; CDR3: CASSFGQGTETQYF
V: TRBV7-9; D: NA; size: few; J: TRBJ2-7; DNA: TGTGCCAGCAGCCCCAAAGACAGGCTGGGGTCCGAGCAGTACTTC; CDR3: CASSPKDRLGSEQYF
V: TRBV11-2; D: NA; size: many; J: TRBJ1-4; DNA: TGTGCCAGCAGCTTAGATGGGGGCGGGAAACTGTTTTTT; CDR3: CASSLDGGGKLFF
V: TRBV7-9; D: TRBD2; size: few; J: TRBJ2-2; DNA: TGTGCCAGCAGCTTAGGACTAGCCCCCGGGGAGCTGTTTTTT; CDR3: CASSLGLAPGELFF
V: TRBV9; D: NA; size: many; J: TRBJ1-6; DNA: TGTGCCAGCAGCGTAGGGAGTGGTTCTCTTTCACCCCTCCACTTT; CDR3: CASSVGSGSLSPLHF
V: TRBV11-3; D: TRBD2; size: many; J: TRBJ2-5; DNA: TGTGCCAGCAGCCATTCCCTAGCGGGAGAAGAGACCCAGTACTTC; CDR3: CASSHSLAGEETQYF
V: TRBV5-4; D: TRBD1; size: large; J: TRBJ1-1; DNA: TGTGCCGCGAGCCAGGGGGGATCTGAAGCTTTCTTT; CDR3: CAASQGGSEAFF
V: TRBV4-1; D: NA; size: few; J: TRBJ2-1; DNA: TGCGCCAGCAGCCAAGGGGAGGGGGGGCTGGGCAATGAGCAGTTCTTC; CDR3: CASSQGEGGLGNEQFF
V: TRBV10-1; D: TRBD2; size: NA; J: TRBJ2-3; DNA: TGCGCCAGCAGTCCTAGGACTAGCGGGAGCACAGATACGCAGTATTTT; CDR3: CASSPRTSGSTDTQYF
V: TRBV9; D: TRBD2; size: many; J: TRBJ2-1; DNA: TGTGCCAGCAGCGGTTCTAGCGGGGCAAACACTGAGCAGTTCTTC; CDR3: CASSGSSGANTEQFF
V: TRBV6-1; D: TRBD2; size: few; J: TRBJ2-5; DNA: TGTGCCAGCGCGGCGGTAGCGGGGGGAGAGACCCAGTACTTC; CDR3: CASAAVAGGETQYF
V: TRBV29-1; D: NA; size: many; J: TRBJ2-7; DNA: TGCAGCGTTGTTCTGAGTTACGAGCAGTACTTC; CDR3: CSVVLSYEQYF
V: TRBV9; D: TRBD1; size: many; J: TRBJ2-5; DNA: TGTGCCAGCAGCCCAGAGGGCAGGGGGCTGGAGACCCAGTACTTC; CDR3: CASSPEGRGLETQYF
V: TRBV6-5; D: NA; size: many; J: TRBJ1-4; DNA: TGTGCCAGCAGTGCCAGACAGTTTTTTAATGAAAAACTGTTTTTT; CDR3: CASSARQFFNEKLFF
V: TRBV19; D: NA; size: many; J: TRBJ1-3; DNA: TGTGCCAGTAGTATAATGAGCGCCGCTGGAAACACCATATATTTT; CDR3: CASSIMSAAGNTIYF
V: TRBV27; D: TRBD1; size: many; J: TRBJ1-1; DNA: TGTGCCAGCAGACTAGATCAGGGGGTGGGAGTCGAAGCTTTCTTT; CDR3: CASRLDQGVGVEAFF
V: TRBV21-1; D: NA; size: NA; J: TRBJ1-2; DNA: TGTGCCAGCACGCCCCGCGCGGGGCCCTATGGCTACACCTTC; CDR3: CASTPRAGPYGYTF
V: TRBV4-2; D: TRBD1; size: many; J: TRBJ1-4; DNA: TGTGCCAGCAGCCAGGAACTGGACAGGGAAAAACTGTTTTTT; CDR3: CASSQELDREKLFF
V: TRBV6-5; D: NA; size: many; J: TRBJ1-1; DNA: TGTGCCAGCAGTTACGTGCGAGGTTCTGAAGCTTTCTTT; CDR3: CASSYVRGSEAFF
V: TRBV4-1; D: NA; size: many; J: TRBJ1-5; DNA: TGCGCCAGCAGCCAAGTGTTGGGGCCCGGTCAGCCCCAGCATTTT; CDR3: CASSQVLGPGQPQHF
V: TRBV4-1; D: NA; size: many; J: TRBJ1-2; DNA: TGCGCCAGCAGCCAAGATAAGAACAGCTATGGCTACACCTTC; CDR3: CASSQDKNSYGYTF
V: TRBV7-9; D: NA; size: many; J: TRBJ2-2; DNA: TGTGCCAGCAGCCCCGTTCCCTATAACACCGGGGAGCTGTTTTTT; CDR3: CASSPVPYNTGELFF
V: TRBV7-3; D: TRBD1; size: few; J: TRBJ2-3; DNA: TGTGCCAGCAGCCAGGGACAGAGCACAGATACGCAGTATTTT; CDR3: CASSQGQSTDTQYF
V: TRBV6-6; D: NA; size: many; J: TRBJ1-5; DNA: TGTGCCAGCAGTCGGGGTAGCAATCAGCCCCAGCATTTT; CDR3: CASSRGSNQPQHF
V: TRBV6-6; D: NA; size: NA; J: TRBJ1-1; DNA: TGTGCCAGCAGACAAGACATAATTGCTGAAGCTTTCTTT; CDR3: CASRQDIIAEAFF
V: TRBV7-2; D: NA; size: many; J: TRBJ1-2; DNA: TGTGCCAGCACCTTGTACAGGGACGGCTACACCTTC; CDR3: CASTLYRDGYTF
V: TRBV7-6; D: NA; size: many; J: TRBJ2-3; DNA: TGTGCCAGCAGCTTACTAGCGCGGGGCGATACGCAGTATTTT; CDR3: CASSLLARGDTQYF
V: TRBV7-2; D: NA; size: many; J: TRBJ2-3; DNA: TGTGCCAGCACCAACTCGGCAGGGACTTCAGATACGCAGTATTTT; CDR3: CASTNSAGTSDTQYF
V: TRBV7-2; D: TRBD1; size: NA; J: TRBJ1-2; DNA: TGTGCCAGCAGCCCGTCGGGACAGGGGACCTATGGCTACACCTTC; CDR3: CASSPSGQGTYGYTF